This TCR beta chain originates from a study of CD8 T cells in Susac syndrome. Overall study results and limits: A relatively small number of individuals underwent TCR sequencing and HLA analysis.

Trimming left V 0 bases short and J 5 bases short, with 5 bases between. The CDR3 covers 13 residues. Germline values: CDR1 MNHEY, CDR2 SVGEGT. Turning to this clonotype: Its antigen is currently unknown.

Random hexamers primed reverse transcription of about 0.45 to 1 ug RNA. TCRdb analysed the immunoSEQ multiplex PCR reads with MiXCR anew, one entry per CDR3 protein. The sample includes 160,000 or so distinct CDR3 sequences, about 94% of them seen just once. The chain links TRBV6-2 or TRBV6-3 to TRBJ1-5; D call uncertain. The clonotype originates from a human donor with multiple sclerosis. What was sequenced was CD8+ T cells from PBMCs. The CDR3 loop reads CASSYSGDQPQHF. In nucleotides, the CDR3 is TGTGCCAGCAGTTACTCGGGCGATCAGCCCCAGCATTTT.